The TCR beta chain described here comes from a study of T-cell reconstitution after alpha-beta-depleted transplantation in children. With regard to this clonotype: The target antigen is unknown.

Molecular barcoding with unique molecular identifiers was used for the TCRbeta library. A single record per CDR3 protein comes from TCRdb applying MiXCR to the PCR reads. This table has hundreds of thousands of distinct CDR3 sequences, 15% to 20% appearing once. There are 14 residues in the CDR3. Trimming took 5 bases from V and 5 from J; bases not matched to a gene: 7. Overall study results and limits: Several hundred expanded graft clones reportedly were the source of alpha-beta T cells about two months after transplant. By one year post-transplant, T-cell counts and diversity largely arose from T cells that were newly produced. The high TCRbeta diversity at day 60 in some patients came from surviving recipient T cells and thymic progenitors.

This rearrangement joins TRBV12-3 or TRBV12-4 to TRBJ2-7, with 9 positions matching TRBD1. The sequencing used PBMCs, mostly from graft donor cells, collected 360 days after TCRalphabeta/CD19-depleted stem cell transplant. This clonotype was sampled from a male patient between 2 and 10 years old who had a stem cell transplant for acute lymphoblastic leukemia, so the T cells may come from the graft donor. As DNA, the CDR3 is TGTGCCAGCAGTCAAACAGGGGGCCCCCACGAGCAGTACTTC. It encodes CASSQTGGPHEQYF.